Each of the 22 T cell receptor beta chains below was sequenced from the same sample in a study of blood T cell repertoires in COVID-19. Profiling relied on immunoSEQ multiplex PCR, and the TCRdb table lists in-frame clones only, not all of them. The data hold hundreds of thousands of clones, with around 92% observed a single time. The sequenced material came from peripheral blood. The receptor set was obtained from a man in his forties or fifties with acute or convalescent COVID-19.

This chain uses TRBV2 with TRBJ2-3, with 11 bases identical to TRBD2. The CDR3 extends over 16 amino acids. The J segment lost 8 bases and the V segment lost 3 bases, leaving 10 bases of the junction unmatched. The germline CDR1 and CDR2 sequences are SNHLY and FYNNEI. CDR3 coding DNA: TGTGCCAGCAGTGATGGTCTAGCGGGAGGTGGGGTTACGCAGTATTTT. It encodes CASSDGLAGGGVTQYF.

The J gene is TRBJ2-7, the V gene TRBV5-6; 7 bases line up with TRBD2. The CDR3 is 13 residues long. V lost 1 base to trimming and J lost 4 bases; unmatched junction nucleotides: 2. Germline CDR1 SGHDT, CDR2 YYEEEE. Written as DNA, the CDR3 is TGTGCCAGCAGCTTGCCTAGCGGATACGAGCAGTACTTC. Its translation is CASSLPSGYEQYF.

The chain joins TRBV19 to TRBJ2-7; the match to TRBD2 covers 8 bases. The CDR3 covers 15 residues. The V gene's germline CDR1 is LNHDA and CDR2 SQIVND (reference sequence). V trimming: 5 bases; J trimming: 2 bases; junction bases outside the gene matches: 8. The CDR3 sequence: CASSSTSGRTYEQYF. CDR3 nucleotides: TGTGCCAGTAGTTCCACTAGCGGAAGAACCTACGAGCAGTACTTC.

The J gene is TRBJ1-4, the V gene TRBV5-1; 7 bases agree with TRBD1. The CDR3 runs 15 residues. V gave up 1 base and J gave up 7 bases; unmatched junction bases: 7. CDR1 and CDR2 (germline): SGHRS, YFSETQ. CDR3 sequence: CASSLRQGLSEKLFF. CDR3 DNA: TGCGCCAGCAGCTTGAGACAGGGACTTAGTGAAAAACTGTTTTTT.

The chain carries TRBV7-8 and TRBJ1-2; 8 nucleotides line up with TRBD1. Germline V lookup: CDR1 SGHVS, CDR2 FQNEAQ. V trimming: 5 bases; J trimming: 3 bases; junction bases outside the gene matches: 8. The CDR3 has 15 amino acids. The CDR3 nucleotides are TGTGCCAGCAGCCCGCGACGGGACAGGTACTATGGCTACACCTTC. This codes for CASSPRRDRYYGYTF.

The CDR3 bases are TGTGCCAGCAGTTTAAGGGGGCGCGGGGGGGTGTACGAGCAGTACTTC. Residues: CASSLRGRGGVYEQYF. V and J are TRBV27 and TRBJ2-7, with 9 bases that match TRBD2. Per germline, CDR1 MNHEY and CDR2 SMNVEV (reference sequence). V lost 2 bases, J lost 4 bases, and 9 bases stayed unmatched. The CDR3 loop spans 16 amino acids.

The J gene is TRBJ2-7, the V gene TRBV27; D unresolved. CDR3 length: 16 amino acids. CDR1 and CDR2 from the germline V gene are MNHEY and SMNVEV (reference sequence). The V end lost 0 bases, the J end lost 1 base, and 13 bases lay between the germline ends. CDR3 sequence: CASSLSVASHSYEQYF. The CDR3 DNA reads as TGTGCCAGCAGTTTATCTGTGGCATCCCATTCCTACGAGCAGTACTTC.

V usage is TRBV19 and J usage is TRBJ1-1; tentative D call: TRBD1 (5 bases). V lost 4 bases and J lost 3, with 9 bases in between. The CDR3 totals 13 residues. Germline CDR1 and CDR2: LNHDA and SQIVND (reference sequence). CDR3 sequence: CASSTRQYTEAFF. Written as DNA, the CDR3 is TGTGCCAGTAGTACTCGACAGTACACTGAAGCTTTCTTT.

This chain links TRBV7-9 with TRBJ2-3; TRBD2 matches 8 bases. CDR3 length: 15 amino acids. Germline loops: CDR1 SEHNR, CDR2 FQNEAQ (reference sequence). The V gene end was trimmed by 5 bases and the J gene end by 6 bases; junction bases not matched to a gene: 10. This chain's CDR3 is CASSPTRVAGDTQYF. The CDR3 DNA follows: TGTGCCAGCAGCCCAACGAGGGTAGCGGGGGATACGCAGTATTTT.

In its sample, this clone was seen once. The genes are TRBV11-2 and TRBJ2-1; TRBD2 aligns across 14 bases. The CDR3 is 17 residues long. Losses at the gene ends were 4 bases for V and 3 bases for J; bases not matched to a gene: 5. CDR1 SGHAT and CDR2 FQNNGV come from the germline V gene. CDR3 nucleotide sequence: TGTGCCAGCAGCTCCGGGACTAGCGGGAGTCGCTACAATGAGCAGTTCTTC. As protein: CASSSGTSGSRYNEQFF. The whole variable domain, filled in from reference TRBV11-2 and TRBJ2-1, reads EAGVAQSPRYKIIEKRQSVAFWCNPISGHATLYWYQQILGQGPKLLIQFQNNGVVDDSQLPKDRFSAERLKGVDSTLKIQPAKLEDSAVYLCASSSGTSGSRYNEQFFGPGTRLTVL.

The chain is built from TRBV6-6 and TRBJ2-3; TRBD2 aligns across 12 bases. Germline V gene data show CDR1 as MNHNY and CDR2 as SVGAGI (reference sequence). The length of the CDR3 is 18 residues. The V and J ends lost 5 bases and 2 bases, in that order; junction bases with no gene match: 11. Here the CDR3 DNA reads TGTGCCAGCAGTCTGACTAGCGGGGGCGCGGGAATCACAGATACGCAGTATTTT. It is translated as CASSLTSGGAGITDTQYF.

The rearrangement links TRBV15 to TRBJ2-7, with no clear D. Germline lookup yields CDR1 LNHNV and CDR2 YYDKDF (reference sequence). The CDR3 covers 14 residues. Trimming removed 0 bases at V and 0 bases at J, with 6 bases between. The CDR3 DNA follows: TGTGCCACCAGCAGAGATAGATACTCCTACGAGCAGTACTTC. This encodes CATSRDRYSYEQYF.

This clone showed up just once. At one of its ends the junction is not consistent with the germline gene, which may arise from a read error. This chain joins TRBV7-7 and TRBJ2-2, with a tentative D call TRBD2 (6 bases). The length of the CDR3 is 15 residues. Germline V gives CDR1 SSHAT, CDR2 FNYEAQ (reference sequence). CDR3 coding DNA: TGTGCTAGCAGCCGAGGGACTGCGGGAACCGGGGAGCTGTTTTTT. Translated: CASSRGTAGTGELFF. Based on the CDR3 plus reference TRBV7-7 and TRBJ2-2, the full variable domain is GAGVSQSPRYKVTKRGQDVTLRCDPISSHATLYWYQQALGQGPEFLTYFNYEAQPDKSGLPSDRFSAERPEGSISTLTIQRTEQRDSAMYRCASSRGTAGTGELFFGEGSRLTVL.

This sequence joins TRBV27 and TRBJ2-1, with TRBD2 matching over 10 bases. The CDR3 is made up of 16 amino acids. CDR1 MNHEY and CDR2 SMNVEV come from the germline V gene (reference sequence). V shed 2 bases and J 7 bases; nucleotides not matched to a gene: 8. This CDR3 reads CASSLAAGGPKNEQFF. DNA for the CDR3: TGTGCCAGCAGTTTAGCAGCGGGAGGGCCGAAAAATGAGCAGTTCTTC.

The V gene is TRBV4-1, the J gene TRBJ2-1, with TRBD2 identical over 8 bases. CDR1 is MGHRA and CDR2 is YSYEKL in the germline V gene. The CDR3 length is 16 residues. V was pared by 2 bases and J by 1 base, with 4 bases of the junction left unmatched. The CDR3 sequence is CASSQLAGRSYNEQFF. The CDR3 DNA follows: TGCGCCAGCAGCCAATTAGCGGGAAGGTCCTACAATGAGCAGTTCTTC.

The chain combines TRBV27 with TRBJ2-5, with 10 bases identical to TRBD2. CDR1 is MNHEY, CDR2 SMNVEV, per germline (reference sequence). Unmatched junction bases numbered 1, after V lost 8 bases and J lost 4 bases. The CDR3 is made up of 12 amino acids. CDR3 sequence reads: CASGTSVETQYF. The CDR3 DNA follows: TGTGCCAGCGGGACTAGCGTAGAGACCCAGTACTTC.

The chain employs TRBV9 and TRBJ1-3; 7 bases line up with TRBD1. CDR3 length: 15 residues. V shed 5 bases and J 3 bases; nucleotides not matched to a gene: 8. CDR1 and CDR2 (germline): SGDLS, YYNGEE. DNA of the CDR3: TGTGCCAGCAGTGGAAAGGGGGCGTTTGGAAACACCATATATTTT. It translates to CASSGKGAFGNTIYF.

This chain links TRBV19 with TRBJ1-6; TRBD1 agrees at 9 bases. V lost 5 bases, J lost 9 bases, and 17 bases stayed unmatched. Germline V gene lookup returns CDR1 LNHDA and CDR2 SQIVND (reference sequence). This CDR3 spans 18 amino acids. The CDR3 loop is CASSRGGLGQGFISPLHF. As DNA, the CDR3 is TGTGCCAGTAGTCGGGGCGGTCTCGGACAGGGGTTTATTTCACCCCTCCACTTT.

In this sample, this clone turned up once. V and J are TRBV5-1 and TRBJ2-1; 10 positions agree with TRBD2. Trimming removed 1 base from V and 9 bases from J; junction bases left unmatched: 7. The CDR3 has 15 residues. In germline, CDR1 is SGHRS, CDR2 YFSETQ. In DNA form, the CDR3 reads TGCGCCAGCAGCTTGTCTAGCGGGAGTCGTATTGAGCAGTTCTTC. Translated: CASSLSSGSRIEQFF.

CDR3 residues: CASSDMMGLAGAFSDTQYF. Written as DNA, the CDR3 is TGTGCCAGCAGTGACATGATGGGACTAGCGGGAGCTTTTTCAGATACGCAGTATTTT. The chain links TRBV6-1 to TRBJ2-3, with 14 bases that match TRBD2. V lost 3 bases to trimming and J lost 4 bases; unmatched junction nucleotides: 12. This CDR3 has 19 residues. CDR1 and CDR2 (germline): MNHNS, SASEGT.

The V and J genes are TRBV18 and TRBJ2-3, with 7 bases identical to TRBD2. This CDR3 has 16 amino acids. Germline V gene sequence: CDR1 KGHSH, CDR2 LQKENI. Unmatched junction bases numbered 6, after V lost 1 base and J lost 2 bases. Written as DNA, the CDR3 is TGTGCCAGCTCACCACTCTCCGCGGGGGACACAGATACGCAGTATTTT. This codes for CASSPLSAGDTDTQYF.

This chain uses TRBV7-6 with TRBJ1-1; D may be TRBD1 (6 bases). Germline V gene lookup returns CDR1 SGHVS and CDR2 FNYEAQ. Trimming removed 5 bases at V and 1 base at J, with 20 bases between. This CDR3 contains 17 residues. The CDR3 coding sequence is TGTGCCAGCAGCCCTACGAGGGGGTGGGGTCGGAACACTGAAGCTTTCTTT. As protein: CASSPTRGWGRNTEAFF.